A single sample gave rise to the 12 T cell receptor beta chains below, sequenced in a study of graft-versus-host responses after intestinal transplantation. The table came from immunoSEQ multiplex PCR; TCRdb's copy has only in-frame clones and leaves some out. This sample yields 80,000 to 100,000 clones, of which 85% to 90% are seen a single time; less than 0.4% belongs to the top ten. No antigen has been assigned to these receptors. Sample: unstimulated CD4+ T cells sorted from spleen or lymph node cells, taken before intestinal transplant. The receptor source for this set is a human donor who received an intestinal transplant.

The chain is built from TRBV5-1 and TRBJ1-2; TRBD1 matches at 7 bases. Germline assignment: CDR1 SGHRS and CDR2 YFSETQ. V gave up 5 bases and J gave up 5 bases; unmatched junction bases: 6. CDR3 size: 13 residues. In nucleotides, the CDR3 is TGCGCCAGCAGTGAGGGGGCTGGGTATGGCTACACCTTC. The encoded protein is CASSEGAGYGYTF.

V usage is TRBV7-9 and J usage is TRBJ1-4; tentative D call: TRBD1 (5 bases). Trimming left V 1 base short and J 2 bases short, with 11 bases between. The CDR3 covers 16 residues. The germline gives CDR1 SEHNR, CDR2 FQNEAQ (reference sequence). In nucleotides, the CDR3 is TGTGCCAGCAGCTTAGTTACCGGGGGGACTAATGAAAAACTGTTTTTT. Translated, it gives CASSLVTGGTNEKLFF.

V usage is TRBV9 and J usage is TRBJ2-1, with 10 bases lining up with TRBD2. The CDR3 extends over 15 amino acids. Trimming at V came to 0 bases and at J to 7 bases, leaving 4 bases not matched to a gene. The germline CDR1 and CDR2 sequences are SGDLS and YYNGEE. CDR3 sequence: CASSVVAGGQNEQFF. The CDR3 DNA reads TGTGCCAGCAGCGTAGTAGCGGGGGGCCAGAATGAGCAGTTCTTC.

The chain links TRBV5-5 to TRBJ1-4, with 9 bases aligning to TRBD1. Germline assignment: CDR1 SGHKS and CDR2 YYEKEE (reference sequence). V dropped 4 bases and J dropped 6; count of bases not matched to a gene: 10. The length of the CDR3 is 16 residues. DNA of the CDR3: TGTGCCAGCAGCCAGAGAGCCGGGACAGGGTATGAAAAACTGTTTTTT. Translation gives CASSQRAGTGYEKLFF.

The CDR3 DNA reads TGTGCCAGCAGTTTACTTGGAGGGTATCGCGAAAAACTGTTTTTT. Its translation is CASSLLGGYREKLFF. The chain has TRBV27 and TRBJ1-4; D uncertain. The CDR3 is 15 residues long. CDR1 MNHEY and CDR2 SMNVEV come from the germline V gene (reference sequence). Trimming pared 2 bases from V and 8 bases from J, leaving 15 bases between.

The V call is TRBV6-6, the J call TRBJ2-1, with 8 positions matching TRBD2. The germline CDR1 and CDR2 sequences are MNHNY and SVGAGI (reference sequence). After removal of 6 bases from V and 5 bases from J, the junction contained 12 bases not matched to a gene. The CDR3 runs 16 residues. CDR3: CASSLTGGGTNNEQFF. The CDR3 DNA is TGTGCCAGCAGCCTTACGGGCGGGGGGACTAACAATGAGCAGTTCTTC.

Points on this clone: As the CDR3 is not closed by the conserved phenylalanine or tryptophan, this likely results from a read error. CDR3 in DNA: TGTGCCAGCAGTTTTCGGTTTATAGCGGGGGGCGACGGCGAGCAGTACCTC. Translation: CASSFRFIAGGDGEQYL. The V call is TRBV28, the J call TRBJ2-7; 10 bases agree with TRBD2. The junction had 14 bases not matched to a gene; V was cut back by 3 bases and J by 6 bases. The CDR3 contains 17 residues. The germline V gene has CDR1 MDHEN and CDR2 SYDVKM.

This chain connects TRBV21-1 to TRBJ2-7; TRBD1 is the table's D call, not checked against the DNA. TRBV21-1 has pseudogene status. The CDR3 loop spans 14 amino acids. CDR3 in DNA: TGTGCCAGCAGCGCTCCGGGACAGGGGTGCGAGCAGTACTTC. This sequence encodes CASSAPGQGCEQYF.

Turning to this clone: An end of the junction differs from the germline gene, which may be a read error. The chain joins TRBV7-9 to TRBJ2-5; TRBD2 matches 10 bases. The CDR3 covers 13 residues. The germline gives CDR1 SEHNR, CDR2 FQNEAQ (reference sequence). In nucleotides, the CDR3 is TGTGCCAGCAGCTTAGGTCTAGCGGGGGACCGGCACTTC. It is translated as CASSLGLAGDRHF.

Regarding this clone: Other nucleotide sequences from this sample produce the same CDR3. The V and J genes are TRBV10-3 and TRBJ2-5; D not certain. Trimming removed 0 bases at V and 5 bases at J, with 4 bases between. The CDR3 runs 12 residues. Germline loops: CDR1 ENHRY, CDR2 SYGVKD. This CDR3 reads CAISESRETQYF. CDR3 in DNA: TGTGCCATCAGTGAGTCGCGGGAGACCCAGTACTTC.

V is TRBV9 and J is TRBJ2-3, with unresolved D. Germline V gives CDR1 SGDLS, CDR2 YYNGEE. The CDR3 length is 15 residues. Trimming shortened V by 0 bases and J by 2 bases, and 10 bases separated the two germline ends. The CDR3 here is CASSVGSLYTDTQYF. The CDR3 DNA follows: TGTGCCAGCAGCGTAGGGAGCCTGTACACAGATACGCAGTATTTT. The full variable domain, with the rest looked up from reference TRBV9 and TRBJ2-3, is DSGVTQTPKHLITATGQRVTLRCSPRSGDLSVYWYQQSLDQGLQFLIQYYNGEERAKGNILERFSAQQFPDLHSELNLSSLELGDSALYFCASSVGSLYTDTQYFGPGTRLTVL.

CDR3 loop: CASSMTSGGYNEQFF. CDR3 coding DNA: TGTGCCAGCAGCATGACTAGCGGGGGATACAATGAGCAGTTCTTC. The chain is built from TRBV7-6 and TRBJ2-1; the match to TRBD2 covers 12 bases. CDR3 length equals 15 residues. With 5 bases clipped from V and 4 bases from J, the junction kept 3 bases outside the gene matches. Germline values: CDR1 SGHVS, CDR2 FNYEAQ.